Listed here are 10 T cell receptor beta chains from one sample, sequenced in a study of Graves' ophthalmopathy and Graves' hyperthyroidism. Amplification targeted the TCR beta CDR3 regions, with RNA transcripts as the source material. HTBI-primed RT-PCR formed the first round, and a multiplex PCR formed the second. In TCRdb, the multiplex PCR reads were re-called with MiXCR into one record per CDR3 protein. Found here are around 340,000 distinct CDR3 sequences, about a sixth of them singletons; the top ten hold more than 9%. Sample: peripheral blood. Receptors originate from an adult man with Graves' ophthalmopathy.

The rearrangement joins TRBV6-2 or TRBV6-3 to TRBJ2-3, with 14 bases aligning to TRBD2. CDR1 is MNHEY, CDR2 SVGEGT, per germline. V shed 11 bases, J shed 1 base, and the junction held 11 bases outside the gene matches. CDR3 length: 17 residues. The CDR3 protein is CAATGTSGSRGTDTQYF. As DNA, the CDR3 is TGTGCCGCCACCGGGACTAGCGGGAGCCGGGGCACAGATACGCAGTATTTT.

This clonotype was seen many times. V gene TRBV4-3 combines with J gene TRBJ1-6; possibly TRBD1 for D (6 bases). Trimming cost V 1 base and J 7 bases, with 11 bases left between them. CDR3 length: 15 residues. Germline V gene data show CDR1 as LGHNA and CDR2 as YSLEER. For the CDR3, the DNA is TGCGCCAGCAGCCAAGCGGCAGGGGTGAATTCACCCCTCCACTTT. Protein: CASSQAAGVNSPLHF.

This clonotype was counted at least ten times. The rearrangement uses TRBV28 and TRBJ2-7, with 10 bases fitting TRBD1. After removal of 5 bases from V and 6 bases from J, the junction contained 13 bases not matched to a gene. The CDR3 length is 16 residues. The germline CDR1 and CDR2 sequences are MDHEN and SYDVKM. In DNA form, the CDR3 reads TGTGCCAGCAGTACCCCTCGAGGGACAGGGGCGGGCGAGCAGTACTTC. Residues: CASSTPRGTGAGEQYF.

This clonotype occurred many times. The chain couples TRBV9 to TRBJ1-2; D remains ambiguous. The CDR3 contains 13 residues. Trimming pared 0 bases from V and 5 bases from J, leaving 8 bases between. Germline lookup yields CDR1 SGDLS and CDR2 YYNGEE. The CDR3 region is CASSVAQEYGYTF. The CDR3 coding sequence is TGTGCCAGCAGCGTAGCGCAGGAATATGGCTACACCTTC.

This clonotype was detected many times. The chain carries TRBV11-2 and TRBJ2-2; possible D gene TRBD2, 6 bases. V was pared by 0 bases and J by 0 bases, with 8 bases between. From germline, CDR1 is SGHAT and CDR2 FQNNGV. This CDR3 has 16 amino acids. In DNA, the CDR3 is TGTGCCAGCAGCTTAGACGGGAGTTCGAACACCGGGGAGCTGTTTTTT. Translating it yields CASSLDGSSNTGELFF.

This clonotype was observed many times. The chain has TRBV6-5 and TRBJ1-5, with 7 bases fitting TRBD1. V shed 5 bases and J 1 base; nucleotides not matched to a gene: 8. The CDR3 consists of 16 residues. Germline values: CDR1 MNHEY, CDR2 SVGAGI. CDR3: CASSIAQGLSNQPQHF. CDR3 in DNA: TGTGCCAGCAGTATTGCACAGGGGTTAAGCAATCAGCCCCAGCATTTT.

This clonotype was seen only once. The chain employs TRBV12-3 or TRBV12-4 and TRBJ1-1, with D unresolved. CDR3 size: 11 residues. V lost 4 bases, J lost 10 bases, and 10 bases lay in between. In DNA form, the CDR3 reads TGTGCCAGCAGTTGGGCGGGGAGAGCTTTCTTT. Its protein is CASSWAGRAFF.

This clonotype was counted many times. The J gene is TRBJ1-2, the V gene TRBV12-3 or TRBV12-4; D not certain. The CDR3 has 14 residues. Trimming stripped 3 bases from V and 0 bases from J, with 8 bases between. The CDR3 here is CASSFSDTNYGYTF. The DNA of the CDR3 is TGTGCCAGCAGTTTCTCCGACACTAACTATGGCTACACCTTC.

The rearrangement links TRBV3-1 to TRBJ1-1; no firm D call. Germline V lookup: CDR1 LGHDT, CDR2 YNNKEL (reference sequence). V shed 3 bases and J shed 7 bases, with 12 bases lying between them. This CDR3 comprises 13 residues. The CDR3 DNA reads as TGTGCCAGCAGCCAGGGCCCCCGGGGTGAAGCTTTCTTT. The encoded protein is CASSQGPRGEAFF.

This sequence joins TRBV28 and TRBJ2-2; 9 bases are shared with TRBD2. The V gene end was trimmed by 3 bases and the J gene end by 6 bases; junction bases not matched to a gene: 8. CDR1 and CDR2 (germline): MDHEN, SYDVKM. The CDR3 is 16 residues long. The CDR3 nucleotides are TGTGCCAGCAGTTTCGAGCGGGAGGATAGAGCCGGGGAGCTGTTTTTT. Translating it yields CASSFEREDRAGELFF.